This T cell receptor (beta chain) was sequenced in a study of radiotherapy plus CTLA-4 blockade in lung cancer. Study-wide findings and caveats: Early blood T cell clone changes and increased post-radiation serum interferon-beta were reportedly the strongest response predictors.

V was pared by 6 bases and J by 2 bases, with 7 bases of the junction left unmatched. This CDR3 is 14 amino acids long. Germline CDR1 is KGHSH and CDR2 is LQKENI. This clone was counted a single time. Its antigen is undetermined. Only in-frame clones appear in the TCRdb table, and some are missing; sequencing was by immunoSEQ multiplex PCR. This sample has about 85,000 clones, with approximately 86% found just once. The chain links TRBV18 to TRBJ2-7; TRBD2 aligns across 7 bases. Sequenced material: peripheral blood, taken from a patient treated with radiotherapy plus ipilimumab. The origin of this receptor is a human donor with non-small cell lung cancer who had a partial response to radiotherapy plus ipilimumab. Written as DNA, the CDR3 is TGTGCCAGCTCCCTGACGGCGGGGGCCTACGAGCAGTACGTC. Translation gives CASSLTAGAYEQYV.